This entry features one TCR beta chain sequence. This specimen comes from a study of blood T cells in healthy people across ages. Combining a sample-barcoded 5' primer with a J-beta primer mix, a second PCR ran for roughly 7 to 11 cycles. TCRdb fed the 5' RACE reads into MiXCR, producing one record per CDR3 protein. The data show 1.5 million to 2 million distinct CDR3 sequences, 40% to 55% seen once. V was shortened by 5 bases and J by 4 bases, with 23 bases between the two germline ends. Germline V lookup: CDR1 MDHEN, CDR2 SYDVKM. The CDR3 has 17 amino acids. The clonotype was recovered from a woman in her 40s in good health. This chain connects TRBV28 to TRBJ1-2; the D gene is possibly TRBD1 (5 bases). The sequencing sample was made of blood. This CDR3 reads CASSLRPKPGGIYGYTF. The CDR3 nucleotides read TGTGCCAGCAGTCTCCGACCGAAACCTGGGGGGATCTATGGCTACACCTTC.